The TCR beta chain described here comes from a study of CD8 T cells in ankylosing spondylitis. This CDR3 has 16 residues. V lost 2 bases and J lost 3, with 13 bases in between. TCRdb redid the calling of the 5' RACE reads with MiXCR, one entry per CDR3 protein. The sample includes over 600,000 distinct CDR3 sequences, over 15% of them seen just once. In regard to this clonotype: What it recognizes is unknown.

Findings and limits, study-wide: Several highly homologous variants made up a TCR beta motif that seemed to typify ankylosing spondylitis blood.

The rearrangement links TRBV12-3 or TRBV12-4 to TRBJ2-2, with D perhaps TRBD1 (6 bases). Material: blood, either unsorted or a sorted T cell fraction (not recorded which). The source is a male donor with ankylosing spondylitis. CDR3 nucleotides: TGTGCCAGCAGTTTATATAGACAGGACCACACCGGGGAGCTGTTTTTT. Translating it yields CASSLYRQDHTGELFF.